This T cell receptor (beta chain) was sequenced in a study of blood T cell repertoires in COVID-19. In the study overall: The United States, Italy and Spain provided the acute and convalescent COVID-19 samples. T cells, B-cell-depleted T cells, or PBMCs supplied cDNA or gDNA.

TCRdb's copy holds only in-frame clones and misses some; the assay was immunoSEQ multiplex PCR. The sample has 55,000 to 80,000 clones, over 70% seen once; the top ten hold 5.3%. The sequenced sample was peripheral blood. The sequence was collected from a man aged 50 to 59 with active COVID-19.

CDR3 nucleotides: TGTGCCAGCAGCTTATCCCTAGCGGGGGAGACCCAGTACTTC. Encoded protein: CASSLSLAGETQYF. The chain links TRBV7-9 to TRBJ2-5; 9 nucleotides align to TRBD2. The CDR3 totals 14 residues. Germline-derived CDR1 and CDR2 are SEHNR and FQNEAQ (reference sequence). The V gene end was trimmed by 2 bases and the J gene end by 5 bases; junction bases not matched to a gene: 3.